This T cell receptor (beta chain) was recovered during a study of blood T cells in healthy people across ages. Study-level points and caveats: In these data, TCR beta diversity tracked strongly with naive T cell percentage.

Note on this clonotype: Its antigen is unknown.

The length of the CDR3 is 11 residues. V was clipped by 6 bases and J by 0 bases, with 5 bases between them. Germline V gives CDR1 SQVTM, CDR2 ANQGSEA. Each donor supplied approximately 10 milliliters of peripheral blood. Primers used in a second PCR of roughly 7 to 12 cycles were a sample-barcoded 5' primer and a J-beta primer mix. TCRdb used MiXCR to reprocess the 5' RACE reads, holding one entry per CDR3 protein. The sample includes about 900,000 distinct CDR3 sequences, about 62% of them seen just once. The specimen was blood. The V and J genes are TRBV29-1 and TRBJ1-1; no definite D call. This sequence originates from a man aged 25 to 40 in good health. The chain's CDR3 is CSVRVNTEAFF. The CDR3 DNA sequence: TGCAGCGTGAGAGTGAACACTGAAGCTTTCTTT. The full variable domain, completed using reference TRBV29-1 and TRBJ1-1, is SAVISQKPSRDICQRGTSLTIQCQVDSQVTMMFWYRQQPGQSLTLIATANQGSEATYESGFVIDKFPISRPNLTFSTLTVSNMSPEDSSIYLCSVRVNTEAFFGQGTRLTVV.